This T cell receptor (beta chain) was sequenced in a study of tumor and adjacent non-tumor tissue in lung cancer. Study information: There were approximately twelve adenocarcinoma, a couple of squamous cell carcinoma and 1 small cell lung cancer cases. General study points: In normal lung, the top 100 clones were significantly more dominant than in tumor.

V lost 11 bases, J lost 1 base, and 24 bases lay in between. Germline V gene lookup returns CDR1 SGHAT and CDR2 FQNNGV. The CDR3 runs to 16 residues. A modified ARM-PCR protocol with three rounds of nested PCR amplified TCRbeta. One entry per CDR3 protein, called by TCRdb with MiXCR from the multiplex PCR reads. This sample has approximately 62,000 distinct CDR3 sequences, with around two thirds found just once. RNA was extracted from bulk tissue without any cell sorting. This non-tumor lung sample came from over 3 cm beyond the tumor edge. Of note for this clonotype: What it recognizes is unknown.

The sequenced sample was distant non-tumor lung tissue. This receptor was taken from a man aged 65 to 85 with non-small cell lung cancer. This rearrangement joins TRBV11-2 to TRBJ2-7, with a weak D call TRBD1 (6 bases). In DNA form, the CDR3 reads TGTGCCGGCTCCCGATACGAGGACAGAGCATCCTACGAGCAGTACTTC. Its protein is CAGSRYEDRASYEQYF.